The source of this T cell receptor (beta chain) is a study of beta chain features in type 1 diabetes. Study at large: In age, gender and cell yields, patients were similar to healthy donors. The study, taken as a whole, reports: Moderate yet significant TCRB CDR3 shortening was seen in Type 1 diabetes patients in all four CD4+ subsets.

CDR1 SQVTM and CDR2 ANQGSEA come from the germline V gene. The CDR3 covers 15 residues. With V trimmed by 4 bases and J by 3 bases, 9 bases remained unmatched. Every isolated RNA sample was fully reverse transcribed, so sequencing captured expressed TCRB transcripts. Sequencing used immunoSEQ multiplex PCR; TCRdb keeps in-frame clones, though not all of them. The data contain approximately 330,000 clones, 11% of them seen just once; the ten biggest clones take up over 0.015%. This clone was found a few times. Antigen unknown. This receptor was taken from a woman in her twenties or thirties in good health. The sample was naive CD4+ T cells from blood. This sequence joins TRBV29-1 and TRBJ2-3, with TRBD2 matching over 8 bases. CDR3 sequence reads: CSVVKRERGTDTQYF. The CDR3 DNA follows: TGCAGCGTTGTAAAGCGGGAGAGGGGAACAGATACGCAGTATTTT.